Presented here are 12 T cell receptor beta chains from one specimen sequenced in a study of response to subunit inactivated influenza vaccine. TCRdb re-called the RT-PCR reads through MiXCR, storing one row per CDR3 protein. The data show about 780,000 distinct CDR3 sequences, about a fifth seen once. This specimen was PBMCs from blood, taken approximately 5 days after vaccination. The receptor set was obtained from a man aged 50 to 60 who received an inactivated influenza vaccine.

V gene TRBV20-1 combines with J gene TRBJ2-1; 8 bases line up with TRBD2. Germline CDR1 and CDR2: DFQATT and SNEGSKA (reference sequence). J gave up 10 bases and V 5 bases, and 13 bases lay outside the gene matches. The CDR3 has 14 residues. The CDR3 DNA follows: TGCAGTGCTCCGGACCGGACGGGGGGGTGGGAGCAGTTCTTC. This translates into CSAPDRTGGWEQFF.

The gene calls are TRBV24-1 and TRBJ2-1; 15 bases align to TRBD2. The CDR3 spans 18 residues. Germline CDR1 and CDR2: KGHDR and SFDVKD. J was trimmed by 5 bases and V by 4 bases; bases with no gene match: 8. CDR3 residues: CATSEPAGTSGGHNEQFF. CDR3 nucleotides: TGTGCCACCAGTGAACCGGCCGGGACTAGCGGGGGGCACAATGAGCAGTTCTTC.

The V gene is TRBV4-2, the J gene TRBJ1-4; D is unclear. V shed 1 base and J shed 5 bases, with 11 bases lying between them. The CDR3 is 15 residues long. Germline-derived CDR1 and CDR2 are LGHNA and YNFKEQ. The CDR3, as DNA: TGTGCCAGCAGCCAAGCGGGCAGCTTGAATGAAAAACTGTTTTTT. Amino acids: CASSQAGSLNEKLFF.

The chain joins TRBV20-1 to TRBJ2-7, with 10 bases aligning to TRBD1. This CDR3 comprises 13 residues. CDR1 is DFQATT and CDR2 is SNEGSKA in the germline V gene (reference sequence). The V gene end was trimmed by 3 bases and the J gene end by 6 bases; junction bases not matched to a gene: 5. The CDR3 DNA reads as TGCAGTGCTAGTACCGACAGGGGGCCCGAGCAGTACTTC. As protein: CSASTDRGPEQYF.

This chain connects TRBV7-2 to TRBJ2-5; maybe TRBD2 (5 bases). Germline V CDR1 and CDR2: SGHTA, FQGNSA. Deletions cut 2 bases from V and 5 bases from J, with 9 bases between. The length of the CDR3 is 13 residues. In DNA, the CDR3 is TGTGCCAGCAGCTTAAACGGGGTTGAGACCCAGTACTTC. It codes for CASSLNGVETQYF.

This clonotype was counted between two and nine times. The rearrangement joins TRBV5-6 to TRBJ2-7, with TRBD1 as a possible D gene (6 bases). Trimming took 1 base from V and 2 from J, leaving 13 bases between them. The CDR3 length is 15 residues. Germline CDR1 SGHDT, CDR2 YYEEEE. The DNA for the CDR3 is TGTGCCAGCAGCTTGACAGGGCTCCGGGCCTACGAGCAGTACTTC. It is translated as CASSLTGLRAYEQYF. The full variable domain, in which reference TRBV5-6 and TRBJ2-7 provide the parts outside the CDR3, is DAGVTQSPTHLIKTRGQQVTLRCSPKSGHDTVSWYQQALGQGPQFIFQYYEEEERQRGNFPDRFSGHQFPNYSSELNVNALLLGDSALYLCASSLTGLRAYEQYFGPGTRLTVT.

This clonotype was picked up many times. V gene TRBV7-9 combines with J gene TRBJ2-5; D is unresolved. V lost 5 bases, J lost 1 base, and 8 bases lay in between. In germline, CDR1 is SEHNR, CDR2 FQNEAQ (reference sequence). The CDR3 is 13 residues long. The CDR3 nucleotides are TGTGCCAGCAGCCCAGAAATCCAAGAGACCCAGTACTTC. Translating it yields CASSPEIQETQYF.

This clonotype was seen ten or more times. V is TRBV29-1 and J is TRBJ1-2; 7 bases map to TRBD1. CDR1 is SQVTM, CDR2 ANQGSEA, per germline. The CDR3 spans 16 residues. V was clipped by 3 bases and J by 4 bases; unmatched bases: 14. CDR3 sequence reads: CSVDPSKGARGYGYTF. In DNA, the CDR3 is TGCAGCGTTGACCCGTCAAAGGGGGCGAGAGGCTATGGCTACACCTTC. The full variable domain, in which reference TRBV29-1 and TRBJ1-2 provide the parts outside the CDR3, is SAVISQKPSRDICQRGTSLTIQCQVDSQVTMMFWYRQQPGQSLTLIATANQGSEATYESGFVIDKFPISRPNLTFSTLTVSNMSPEDSSIYLCSVDPSKGARGYGYTFGSGTRLTVV.

The chain joins TRBV20-1 to TRBJ1-5; D unresolved. The V end lost 4 bases, the J end lost 6 bases, and 16 bases lay between the germline ends. Per the germline V gene, CDR1 is DFQATT and CDR2 is SNEGSKA (reference sequence). This CDR3 has 14 amino acids. The CDR3 DNA follows: TGCAGTGCTATTCCGGGGTCGGTCAGTCAGCCCCAGCATTTT. Encoded protein: CSAIPGSVSQPQHF.

The chain joins TRBV2 to TRBJ2-7; 8 positions match TRBD2. V gave up 3 bases and J gave up 2 bases; unmatched junction bases: 15. Germline V gives CDR1 SNHLY, CDR2 FYNNEI. The CDR3 sequence is 18 residues long. As DNA, the CDR3 is TGTGCCAGCAGTGATTGGGGAAGGATGGGACTAGACGCCTACGAGCAGTACTTC. Translating it yields CASSDWGRMGLDAYEQYF.

This sequence joins TRBV6-1 and TRBJ2-5; 10 positions match TRBD1. This CDR3 has 18 residues. V trimming: 0 bases; J trimming: 5 bases; junction bases outside the gene matches: 12. Germline CDR1 is MNHNS and CDR2 is SASEGT. The CDR3 loop reads CASSEAVRGQGRGETQYF. The CDR3 DNA is TGTGCCAGCAGTGAAGCGGTCAGGGGACAGGGGAGGGGGGAGACCCAGTACTTC.

J is TRBJ2-1 and V is TRBV29-1; D perhaps matches TRBD2 (5 bases). The CDR3 runs 14 residues. Between the trimmed V and J ends, which lost 2 bases and 2 bases, there was a span of 10 bases. CDR1 is SQVTM and CDR2 is ANQGSEA in the germline V gene. The CDR3 reads CSVETRTTYNEQFF. The DNA for the CDR3 is TGCAGCGTTGAAACTAGGACGACCTACAATGAGCAGTTCTTC.